The rows below give T cell receptor beta chains drawn from one sample of a study of T-cell memory formation after mild COVID-19. TCRdb processed the 5' RACE reads anew with MiXCR; each CDR3 protein has one entry. The sample shows 250,000 to 300,000 distinct CDR3 sequences, around 16% of them seen only once. Input material: PBMCs or a T cell subset sorted from them (not recorded which). These receptors were collected from a man between 18 and 29 years old who had mild COVID-19 (a few samples of this study predate the infection). Cell type and time point are not known. The CDR3 runs from the conserved cysteine through the conserved F or W. D genes are given only for firm matches. Only some rows state a clone size, as once, few, many or a class for expanded clones.

len	abundance	v_gene	d_gene	j_gene	CDR3aa	CDR3nt
15	many	TRBV5-1	NA	TRBJ2-2	CASSLIEGNTGELFF	TGCGCCAGCAGCTTAATCGAGGGGAACACCGGGGAGCTGTTTTTT
14	NA	TRBV5-1	NA	TRBJ2-2	CASSESANTGELFF	TGCGCCAGCAGCGAGTCAGCAAACACCGGGGAGCTGTTTTTT
15	NA	TRBV5-1	TRBD1	TRBJ1-3	CASSLDGTDRNTIYF	TGCGCCAGCAGCCTCGACGGGACAGACAGAAACACCATATATTTT
15	few	TRBV24-1	NA	TRBJ2-5	CATSDIEGLGETQYF	TGTGCCACCAGTGATATCGAGGGGCTGGGGGAGACCCAGTACTTC
14	few	TRBV20-1	TRBD2	TRBJ2-5	CSASERLSGAPQYF	TGCAGTGCTAGTGAAAGACTTAGCGGGGCGCCCCAGTACTTC
13	many	TRBV20-1	TRBD2	TRBJ2-7	CSASRGGWSEQYF	TGCAGCGCTAGCCGCGGGGGGTGGAGCGAGCAGTACTTC
15	NA	TRBV6-1	NA	TRBJ1-1	CASSLVRGAVTEAFF	TGTGCCAGCAGTTTAGTCAGGGGCGCAGTGACTGAAGCTTTCTTT
15	many	TRBV12-5	NA	TRBJ2-5	CASGPNSGGLETQYF	TGTGCTAGTGGTCCCAATTCCGGCGGGTTGGAGACCCAGTACTTC
12	NA	TRBV21-1	NA	TRBJ2-1	CAIQGSEVEQFF	TGTGCCATCCAGGGGTCGGAGGTAGAGCAGTTCTTC
15	NA	TRBV5-1	NA	TRBJ1-3	CASSFTSGPGNTIYF	TGCGCCAGCAGCTTTACGTCCGGACCTGGAAACACCATATATTTT
12	many	TRBV7-2	NA	TRBJ1-5	CASSLDNQPQHF	TGTGCCAGCAGTCTCGACAATCAGCCCCAGCATTTT
15	NA	TRBV10-3	NA	TRBJ1-2	CAISERGDRSRGYTF	TGTGCCATCAGTGAGAGGGGTGACAGGTCGCGAGGCTACACCTTC
16	few	TRBV11-2	TRBD2	TRBJ2-3	CASSPVVAGHTDTQYF	TGTGCCAGCAGTCCAGTGGTAGCGGGGCACACAGATACGCAGTATTTT
13	NA	TRBV28	TRBD1	TRBJ1-2	CASLTGGWNGYTF	TGTGCCAGTCTTACAGGGGGCTGGAATGGCTACACCTTC
14	NA	TRBV7-6	NA	TRBJ1-2	CASSLYASPTGYTF	TGTGCCAGCAGCTTATACGCCAGCCCCACTGGCTACACCTTC
15	few	TRBV5-5	NA	TRBJ2-7	CASSLARARHYEQYF	TGTGCCAGCAGCTTGGCCAGGGCTCGGCATTACGAGCAGTACTTC
14	NA	TRBV7-2	NA	TRBJ2-5	CASSPSWGQETQYF	TGTGCCAGCAGCCCATCTTGGGGCCAAGAGACCCAGTACTTC
12	many	TRBV5-1	NA	TRBJ2-3	CASSLSTDTQYF	TGTGCCAGCAGTTTAAGCACAGATACGCAGTATTTT
13	few	TRBV20-1	NA	TRBJ2-3	CRPPGPWPDTQYF	TGCAGGCCCCCGGGACCATGGCCAGATACGCAGTATTTT
13	once	TRBV7-2	NA	TRBJ1-1	CASSSIRNTEAFF	TGTGCCAGCAGCTCAATTCGAAATACTGAAGCTTTCTTT
13	NA	TRBV4-2	NA	TRBJ1-2	CASSPLMGDGYTF	TGTGCCAGCAGCCCCCTGATGGGGGACGGCTACACCTTC
16	NA	TRBV7-9	TRBD1	TRBJ1-4	CASSFWTGTINEKLFF	TGTGCCAGCAGCTTTTGGACAGGGACTATTAATGAAAAACTGTTTTTT
13	few	TRBV5-1	NA	TRBJ1-2	CASREQPDYGYTF	TGCGCCAGCAGGGAACAGCCTGACTATGGCTACACCTTC
18	NA	TRBV5-1	TRBD2	TRBJ2-1	CASSSPKIAGDLRNEQFF	TGCGCCAGCAGCTCCCCAAAGATCGCGGGGGATCTTAGGAATGAGCAGTTCTTC
15	NA	TRBV6-2/TRBV6-3	TRBD1	TRBJ1-5	CASSLTGNSYQPQHF	TGTGCCAGCAGTCTGACAGGGAACTCTTATCAGCCCCAGCATTTT
15	few	TRBV6-2/TRBV6-3	NA	TRBJ2-1	CASSPGGANHYEQFF	TGTGCCAGCAGTCCTGGGGGGGCCAATCACTATGAGCAGTTCTTC
16	NA	TRBV7-9	TRBD2	TRBJ2-2	CASRIPAGGLTGELFF	TGTGCCAGCAGGATTCCAGCGGGGGGCCTCACCGGGGAGCTGTTTTTT
16	NA	TRBV12-3/TRBV12-4	NA	TRBJ2-4	CASSDGTLRFKNIQYF	TGTGCCAGCAGCGACGGGACCCTTCGGTTTAAAAACATTCAGTACTTC
14	few	TRBV5-5	NA	TRBJ2-4	CASSLDSVQNIQYF	TGTGCCAGCAGCTTGGACTCTGTCCAAAACATTCAGTACTTC
12	few	TRBV4-3	NA	TRBJ2-1	CASSQEGLEQFF	TGCGCCAGCAGCCAAGAAGGGCTTGAGCAGTTCTTC
11	many	TRBV10-3	NA	TRBJ1-2	CAIKGSYGYTF	TGTGCCATCAAGGGGAGCTATGGCTACACCTTC
13	many	TRBV3-1	NA	TRBJ2-5	CASSRGYQETQYF	TGTGCCAGCAGCCGAGGTTACCAAGAGACCCAGTACTTC
13	NA	TRBV30	NA	TRBJ2-7	CAWKGTAGLEQYF	TGTGCCTGGAAAGGGACCGCGGGATTGGAGCAGTACTTC
14	NA	TRBV11-2	NA	TRBJ1-1	CASSAGGRGAEAFF	TGTGCCAGCAGTGCCGGGGGCCGGGGTGCTGAAGCTTTCTTT
14	NA	TRBV19	NA	TRBJ1-5	CASSTGPLRLPQHF	TGTGCCAGTAGTACAGGACCTTTGCGGTTGCCCCAGCATTTT
13	NA	TRBV5-1	NA	TRBJ2-1	CASSLWGYNEQFF	TGCGCCAGCAGCTTGTGGGGCTACAATGAGCAGTTCTTC
13	NA	TRBV12-3/TRBV12-4	NA	TRBJ1-2	CASSLGEVDGYTF	TGTGCCAGCAGTTTGGGGGAGGTGGATGGCTACACCTTC
13	many	TRBV7-9	NA	TRBJ1-2	CASSLGGDYGYTF	TGTGCCAGCAGCTTAGGAGGAGACTATGGCTACACCTTC
13	many	TRBV12-3/TRBV12-4	NA	TRBJ2-5	CASTNAGVETQYF	TGTGCCAGCACCAACGCAGGGGTAGAGACCCAGTACTTC
14	few	TRBV6-4	TRBD1	TRBJ2-1	CASSETQGADEQFF	TGTGCCAGCAGTGAGACCCAGGGGGCGGATGAGCAGTTCTTC
14	NA	TRBV29-1	NA	TRBJ1-5	CSVVLAASNQPQHF	TGCAGCGTTGTTCTGGCAGCAAGCAATCAGCCCCAGCATTTT
16	NA	TRBV7-2	TRBD1	TRBJ1-2	CASSSMTGATHGGYTF	TGTGCCAGCAGCTCAATGACAGGGGCAACTCATGGGGGCTACACCTTC
15	few	TRBV7-2	TRBD1	TRBJ2-5	CASSWGDRGRETQYF	TGTGCCAGCAGCTGGGGGGACAGGGGGCGAGAGACCCAGTACTTC
10	many	TRBV7-9	NA	TRBJ2-3	CASSLDTQYF	TGTGCCAGCAGCTTAGATACGCAGTATTTT
14	many	TRBV7-9	TRBD2	TRBJ2-5	CASNPSGGQETQYF	TGTGCCAGCAACCCTAGCGGGGGCCAAGAGACCCAGTACTTC
16	NA	TRBV6-5	NA	TRBJ1-2	CASSPLASEPNYGYTF	TGTGCCAGCAGTCCTTTGGCGTCGGAGCCTAACTATGGCTACACCTTC
15	NA	TRBV7-8	NA	TRBJ1-1	CASSSRGGLKTEAFF	TGTGCCAGCAGTTCTAGGGGGGGGTTAAAAACTGAAGCTTTCTTT
15	NA	TRBV6-5	NA	TRBJ1-1	CASSYSRALNTEAFF	TGTGCCAGCAGTTACTCACGAGCACTGAACACTGAAGCTTTCTTT
15	NA	TRBV14	NA	TRBJ2-7	CASSQGSFWVYEQYF	TGTGCCAGCAGCCAAGGTTCCTTCTGGGTTTACGAGCAGTACTTC
13	NA	TRBV25-1	TRBD1	TRBJ1-4	CASSVTGGEKLFF	TGTGCCAGCAGTGTCACAGGGGGTGAAAAACTGTTTTTT
15	few	TRBV13	NA	TRBJ1-6	CASSSLTSSGSPLHF	TGTGCCAGCAGCTCCTTGACATCCTCGGGGTCACCCCTCCACTTT
16	few	TRBV28	TRBD2	TRBJ2-1	CASSSALAGGPDEQFF	TGTGCCAGCAGTTCCGCACTAGCGGGGGGGCCCGATGAGCAGTTCTTC
15	NA	TRBV6-5	NA	TRBJ2-1	CASSYRASTPHEQFF	TGTGCCAGCAGTTACCGGGCTTCTACCCCCCATGAGCAGTTCTTC
15	NA	TRBV5-1	NA	TRBJ2-5	CASSLPAGPQETQYF	TGCGCCAGCAGCTTGCCGGCTGGACCCCAAGAGACCCAGTACTTC